This entry describes one TCR beta chain. The clone's antigen remains unknown. Base qualities are not at hand, and no much larger clone is one base apart. This record belongs to a study of blood T cell repertoires in COVID-19 (dated by TCRdb to the early 2020s). Regarding the complete study: Samples from collaborators originated in the United States, Italy and Spain and spanned both the acute and convalescent phases of COVID-19. Subjects who had been exposed to COVID-19, were actively infected with it, or had recovered from it provided the deeply sampled blood TCRbeta repertoires that made up the dataset. The material from the prospective study consisted of cDNA or gDNA derived from T cells, B-cell-depleted T cells, or PBMCs. The samples were drawn from the first 160 participants of the ongoing ImmuneRACE study and from 950 to 1,500 subjects provided by 6 global collaborators. A de-identified subject ID, COVID-19 status, age in years and sex were almost always included in the sample metadata. The repertoires were released in a freely available public database intended as a resource for research on the immune response to SARS-CoV-2. Where HLA class I and class II types were available, the types were taken from metadata supplied by the sample provider, not from assay-based typing.

Results the study describes overall, beyond this receptor: Clinical and demographic metadata were provided uncurated, with the amount varying by source and participant.

TCRbeta CDR3 regions were amplified from genomic DNA using the immunoSEQ Assay, a bias-controlled multiplex PCR. Per the authors' processing: The number of nucleated cells in each sample was estimated from the amplification of reference gene primers within the assay. Sequence reads were collapsed and filtered to measure the absolute abundance of every unique TCRbeta CDR3 rearrangement. For each sample, productive Simpson clonality was calculated as the square root of Simpson's diversity index across productive rearrangements. The source is immuneACCESS, and TCRdb retained only in-frame sequences with V and J called. Part of the clones is not carried over; for the studies checked, unresolved V genes explain less than half of this, and the remainder is unexplained. The V and J calls and clone size are taken from that table; D and trimming were inferred from the DNA. The sample includes more than 95,000 clones, with roughly 87% observed a single time. The top ten clonotypes cover under 8% of the sample.

Whole blood was collected in K2EDTA tubes by collaborating institutions according to the institutions' own protocols. For TCRbeta analysis, collaborator samples were shipped as frozen whole blood, as isolated PBMCs, or as DNA extracted from either sample type. Trimming leaves V shorter by 0 bases and J shorter by 3 bases, with the junction holding 2 bases beyond the gene matches. CDR1 SGDLS and CDR2 YYNGEE were looked up in the germline V gene. Inclusive of the bounding cysteine and phenylalanine, the CDR3 is 16 residues long. Here the CDR3 DNA is all that survives: 48 bases in frame from base 1. The sequence was collected from a human donor in a cohort sampled during active COVID-19. What was sequenced was peripheral blood. Rearrangement joined TRBV9 to TRBJ2-1, and 11 bases in between align with TRBD1. This receptor has the CDR3 CASSVGDRGVYNEQFF. The bases read TGTGCCAGCAGCGTAGGGGACAGGGGGGTCTACAATGAGCAGTTCTTC.